This T cell receptor beta chain was retrieved from a study of regulatory T cells in long-lasting Graves disease. Study-wide context: More than 5 years of antithyroid drugs with positive TSH receptor antibodies defined persistent Graves' disease.

Documented time point: persistent/refractory GD, antithyroid drugs over 5 years with positive TRAb. Isolated PBMC RNA provided the starting material for the TCR library. V shed 5 bases and J shed 4 bases, with 20 bases lying between them. The CDR3 is 16 residues long. The germline gives CDR1 SGHAT, CDR2 FQNNGV. Arm-PCR of CDR3 regions and iRepertoire HTBI primers were used to build TCR beta libraries. TCRdb recomputed calls from the multiplex PCR reads with MiXCR, one row per CDR3 protein. The table records 500,000 to 800,000 distinct CDR3 sequences, about 30% of them present only once. The TCR was taken from a female donor with Graves disease. The source was peripheral blood mononuclear cells (PBMCs), collected when the disease was refractory, from a patient treated with antithyroid drugs. The chain employs TRBV11-2 and TRBJ1-1; D is uncertain. This chain's CDR3 is CASSGVHQVVSTEAFF. The CDR3 bases are TGTGCCAGCAGCGGGGTGCACCAAGTGGTGTCCACTGAAGCTTTCTTT.